Here is one TCR beta chain with its context. The antigen is not known. This record belongs to a study of CD8+ T cells in alopecia areata. CD4+ cells of four or five patients were subjected to sorting into CD25+CD127- cells. The investigators collected lesional scalp punch biopsies and peripheral blood from alopecia areata patients. Extracted RNA was reverse transcribed into cDNA, the sequencing template. Libraries were prepared by immunoSEQ multiplex PCR; TCRdb keeps only in-frame clonotypes and omits some of them. The data show 7,000 to 8,000 clones, about three quarters seen once. Notes on the study in general: Among the cells sequenced in scalp samples are also the resident alphabeta T cells of normal skin. Relative to normal scalp, lesional scalp, especially alopecia totalis/universalis, showed higher clonality. It was less clear whether patients shared TCRs than it was in mice, possibly because of HLA.

This sequence originates from a human donor with alopecia areata. The sequencing input was CD4+ Tregs sorted from blood.

The CDR3 DNA reads TGTGCCAGCAGCCGTGGGCCTCTCTATGGCTACACCTTC. It specifies CASSRGPLYGYTF. The J gene is TRBJ1-2, the V gene TRBV6-1; no firm D call. The CDR3 runs 13 residues. Looked up from germline, CDR1 is MNHNS and CDR2 is SASEGT. V was clipped by 6 bases and J by 4 bases, with 12 bases between them.